This T cell receptor (beta chain) was obtained from a study of monozygotic twins with inflammatory bowel disease. After re-calling the 5' RACE reads, TCRdb lists one entry per CDR3 protein, DNA absent. The table lists a few hundred thousand distinct CDR3 sequences, with over 5.5% in the top ten. CDR1 and CDR2 (germline): LGHDT, YNNKEL (reference sequence). The CDR3 totals 16 residues. Sequenced sample: blood. The chain links TRBV3-1 to TRBJ2-5; TCRdb names TRBD1, which stays unverified in the absence of DNA. The receptor comes from a human donor with ulcerative colitis or Crohn's disease, or a healthy co-twin of an affected twin (not recorded which). The CDR3 sequence: CASSQDWGRIQETQYF.